Listed here are 21 T cell receptor beta chains from one sample, sequenced in a study of regulatory T cells in long-lasting Graves disease. Time point in this sample: persistent/refractory GD, antithyroid drugs over 5 years with positive TRAb. Making the TCR library involved RNA that had been extracted from PBMCs. Libraries of TCR beta came from iRepertoire HTBI primers plus Arm-PCR of CDR3 regions. TCRdb reprocessed the multiplex PCR reads with MiXCR, giving one entry per CDR3 protein. The sample has about 400,000 distinct CDR3 sequences, less than 25% seen once. Sequencing used peripheral blood mononuclear cells (PBMCs), obtained when the disease was refractory, from a patient treated with antithyroid drugs. The receptors come from a female donor with Graves disease.

The CDR3 spells CASSSGPVETQYF. CDR3 bases: TGTGCCAGCAGCTCCGGTCCCGTTGAGACCCAGTACTTC. V gene TRBV7-2 combines with J gene TRBJ2-5, with D hard to call. Trimming shortened V by 4 bases and J by 5 bases, and 11 bases separated the two germline ends. Germline V gene sequence: CDR1 SGHTA, CDR2 FQGNSA. The CDR3 runs to 13 residues.

The sample holds many counts of this clonotype. CDR3 amino acids: CASSGRIAKNIQYF. In nucleotides, the CDR3 is TGTGCCAGCAGTGGGCGGATAGCCAAAAACATTCAGTACTTC. The chain recombines TRBV2 with TRBJ2-4; D uncertain. V gave up 4 bases and J gave up 0 bases, with 7 bases separating them. CDR1 and CDR2 (germline): SNHLY, FYNNEI. The CDR3 has 14 residues.

In its sample, this clonotype was seen many times. The chain joins TRBV6-1 to TRBJ2-7; the D is unclear. Germline CDR1 and CDR2: MNHNS and SASEGT. The CDR3 sequence is 12 residues long. V was trimmed by 7 bases and J by 6 bases, leaving 13 bases between them. The CDR3 nucleotides are TGTGCCAGCAATAGGGCTTCTCGCGAGCAGTACTTC. This gives the protein CASNRASREQYF.

This rearrangement joins TRBV5-1 to TRBJ1-5; possible D gene TRBD1, 5 bases. Germline CDR1 and CDR2: SGHRS and YFSETQ. The length of the CDR3 is 15 residues. Deletions cut 2 bases from V and 6 bases from J, with 15 bases between. The CDR3 DNA reads as TGCGCCAGCAGCTTAGACGGGGACTTGGGTCAGCCCCAGCATTTT. This gives the protein CASSLDGDLGQPQHF. Looking up the rest from reference TRBV5-1 and TRBJ1-5 gives the full variable domain: KAGVTQTPRYLIKTRGQQVTLSCSPISGHRSVSWYQQTPGQGLQFLFEYFSETQRNKGNFPGRFSGRQFSNSRSEMNVSTLELGDSALYLCASSLDGDLGQPQHFGDGTRLSIL.

This clonotype was seen repeatedly, ten times or more. The V and J genes are TRBV20-1 and TRBJ1-2; the match to TRBD1 covers 7 bases. The CDR3 runs to 12 residues. Germline-derived CDR1 and CDR2 are DFQATT and SNEGSKA (reference sequence). V lost 4 bases, J lost 7 bases, and 6 bases stayed unmatched. This CDR3 reads CSATRQGGGYTF. The CDR3 coding sequence is TGCAGTGCTACCAGACAGGGCGGTGGCTACACCTTC.

This rearrangement joins TRBV20-1 to TRBJ2-5; the D gene is possibly TRBD1 (6 bases). The V gene lost 6 bases and the J gene lost 1 base, with 15 bases spanning the gap. The CDR3 length is 14 residues. In germline, CDR1 is DFQATT, CDR2 SNEGSKA (reference sequence). This CDR3 is CSARRRGRQETQYF. Written as DNA, the CDR3 is TGCAGTGCCAGACGCAGGGGCCGCCAAGAGACCCAGTACTTC.

This clonotype was picked up a small number of times. The chain has TRBV20-1 and TRBJ2-7; D perhaps matches TRBD2 (5 bases). Germline CDR1 reads DFQATT; CDR2 reads SNEGSKA (reference sequence). The CDR3 runs to 15 residues. V was cut by 2 bases and J by 1 base, with 15 bases left in between. The CDR3 spells CSARFLPSSSYEQYF. CDR3 DNA sequence: TGCAGTGCTAGATTTCTTCCTAGCAGTTCCTACGAGCAGTACTTC.

The rearrangement uses TRBV9 and TRBJ2-3, with unresolved D. Per the germline V gene, CDR1 is SGDLS and CDR2 is YYNGEE. This CDR3 has 15 residues. V was shortened by 2 bases and J by 2 bases, with 12 bases between the two germline ends. The CDR3 is CASSVEVQLTDTQYF. The CDR3 DNA reads as TGTGCCAGCAGCGTTGAGGTCCAGCTCACAGATACGCAGTATTTT.

This clonotype was counted at least ten times. The chain links TRBV7-2 to TRBJ1-1; TRBD1 is a possible D gene (6 bases). Looked up from germline, CDR1 is SGHTA and CDR2 is FQGNSA. Trimming left V 5 bases short and J 0 bases short, with 13 bases between. This CDR3 has 15 residues. CDR3 bases: TGTGCCAGCAGCCCAGCTGGACAGTTGAACACTGAAGCTTTCTTT. Its translation: CASSPAGQLNTEAFF.

The CDR3 bases are TGTGCCATGAGATCTGGGGGGGGCGACAGGTCCGCGAACACCGGGGAGCTGTTTTTT. Protein sequence: CAMRSGGGDRSANTGELFF. This rearrangement joins TRBV10-3 to TRBJ2-2; D may be TRBD2 (7 bases). V shed 9 bases and J shed 0 bases, with 26 bases lying between them. Germline loops: CDR1 ENHRY, CDR2 SYGVKD. The length of the CDR3 is 19 residues.

This clonotype was counted at least ten times. The chain combines TRBV28 with TRBJ2-7, with D perhaps TRBD2 (6 bases). CDR1 and CDR2 (germline): MDHEN, SYDVKM. The CDR3 has 15 amino acids. The ends were cut back, 5 bases at V and 2 bases at J, with 16 bases in the middle. CDR3 DNA sequence: TGTGCCAGCAGTCACGCCGGGACTCCCGCCTACGAGCAGTACTTC. Translating it yields CASSHAGTPAYEQYF.

J is TRBJ1-1 and V is TRBV10-2, with 7 bases that match TRBD1. V shed 7 bases and J 3 bases; nucleotides not matched to a gene: 8. The CDR3 loop spans 14 amino acids. Germline loops: CDR1 WSHSY, CDR2 SAAADI. Here the CDR3 reads CASIPRQGHTEAFF. DNA for the CDR3: TGCGCCAGCATCCCCCGACAGGGACACACTGAAGCTTTCTTT.

V gene TRBV19 combines with J gene TRBJ2-4; D remains unclear. The CDR3 covers 14 residues. CDR1 LNHDA and CDR2 SQIVND come from the germline V gene (reference sequence). Trimming stripped 3 bases from V and 0 bases from J, with 6 bases between. CDR3 nucleotide sequence: TGTGCCAGTAGTATTGAACTAGCCAAAAACATTCAGTACTTC. Amino acid sequence: CASSIELAKNIQYF.

This clonotype was seen at least ten times. V and J are TRBV28 and TRBJ2-5, with D perhaps TRBD2 (7 bases). The CDR3 sequence is 11 residues long. The germline V gene has CDR1 MDHEN and CDR2 SYDVKM. V was clipped by 10 bases and J by 7 bases, with 13 bases between them. The CDR3 reads CAIRGGGTQYF. DNA for the CDR3: TGTGCCATCAGGGGCGGGGGGACCCAGTACTTC.

This clonotype was seen just once. The chain joins TRBV7-9 to TRBJ2-3, with a weak D call TRBD1 (6 bases). V lost 2 bases, J lost 0 bases, and 9 bases lay in between. Germline V lookup: CDR1 SEHNR, CDR2 FQNEAQ (reference sequence). This CDR3 comprises 15 residues. As DNA, the CDR3 is TGTGCCAGCAGCTTAAGAACAGGGAGCACAGATACGCAGTATTTT. Amino acids: CASSLRTGSTDTQYF.

This chain uses TRBV20-1 with TRBJ2-1, with a weak D call TRBD2 (5 bases). The length of the CDR3 is 13 residues. Germline CDR1 reads DFQATT; CDR2 reads SNEGSKA (reference sequence). Deletions cut 3 bases from V and 3 bases from J, with 9 bases between. The DNA for the CDR3 is TGCAGTGCTAGGCGGACTTACTACAATGAGCAGTTCTTC. This codes for CSARRTYYNEQFF.

A word on this clonotype: The CDR3 ends on some other residue instead of the conserved phenylalanine or tryptophan, so this is likely a read error. The V gene is TRBV20-1, the J gene TRBJ2-7, with 8 positions matching TRBD2. This CDR3 spans 14 amino acids. Germline-derived CDR1 and CDR2 are DFQATT and SNEGSKA (reference sequence). With 3 bases clipped from V and 5 bases from J, the junction kept 9 bases outside the gene matches. The CDR3 DNA reads as TGCAGTGCTAGTAGCGGGATCGGATTAGACGAGCAGTACTAC. Encoded protein: CSASSGIGLDEQYY.

This chain links TRBV29-1 with TRBJ2-5; 8 positions match TRBD2. V gave up 1 base and J gave up 4 bases; unmatched junction bases: 14. Germline values: CDR1 SQVTM, CDR2 ANQGSEA. This CDR3 spans 17 amino acids. The CDR3 spells CSVEAPHGGAVSETQYF. DNA for the CDR3: TGCAGCGTTGAAGCCCCACACGGGGGGGCAGTGTCAGAGACCCAGTACTTC.

This chain connects TRBV6-5 to TRBJ1-1; the D is unclear. This CDR3 has 15 amino acids. The germline V gene encodes CDR1 MNHEY and CDR2 SVGAGI. V was cut by 2 bases and J by 3 bases, with 13 bases left in between. CDR3 residues: CASSYIGQVDTEAFF. DNA for the CDR3: TGTGCCAGCAGTTACATTGGGCAGGTGGACACTGAAGCTTTCTTT.

As regards this clonotype: The germline gene is not matched at one end of the junction; a read error may be the cause. The chain carries TRBV11-2 and TRBJ2-7; either TRBD1 or TRBD2 may fit D (5 bases each). Per the germline V gene, CDR1 is SGHAT and CDR2 is FQNNGV. The CDR3 runs 15 residues. The CDR3 DNA reads TGTGCCAGCAGCCCCATGTCCGGGACCGGCTACGAACAGTACTTC. Protein sequence: CASSPMSGTGYEQYF.

In this sample, this clonotype turned up a few times. The chain uses TRBV12-3 or TRBV12-4 and TRBJ1-1; D not resolved. The CDR3 extends over 14 amino acids. V was trimmed by 2 bases and J by 1 base, leaving 8 bases between them. The CDR3 DNA reads TGTGCCAGCAGTTTATCAGTAAAGAACACTGAAGCTTTCTTT. Translated, it gives CASSLSVKNTEAFF.